This T cell receptor (beta chain) was observed in a study of blood T cell repertoires in COVID-19. Overall study: Samples came from the United States, Italy and Spain, spanning acute and convalescent COVID-19.

Under the authors' procedure: Amplification with reference gene primers provided the estimates of nucleated cell counts. Sequenced by immunoSEQ multiplex PCR; TCRdb stores in-frame clones only, minus some. V, J and clone size reflect that table, while D and trimming were determined from the DNA. The sample carries tens of thousands of clones, roughly 80% recorded once. Trimming removed 4 bases from V and 1 base from J, with 20 bases in between. CDR3 length: 18 amino acids. CDR1 is LNHDA, CDR2 SQIVND, per germline (reference sequence). The sequenced sample was peripheral blood. This chain connects TRBV19 to TRBJ2-4; possible D gene TRBD2, 6 bases. This receptor was obtained from a human donor in a cohort sampled during active COVID-19. The CDR3 loop reads CASSTLILAPGAKNIQYF. The CDR3 bases are TGTGCCAGTAGTACCCTTATTCTAGCGCCAGGGGCCAAAAACATTCAGTACTTC.